Following are 6 T cell receptor beta chains from one sample sequenced in a study of blood T cell repertoires in COVID-19 (dated by TCRdb to 2020 to 2022). Library preparation was by the immunoSEQ multiplex PCR assay. The table comes from immuneACCESS by way of TCRdb, which keeps in-frame sequences with V and J called. Part of the clones is missing from these tables; in studies checked, under half for an unresolved V gene and the rest for unknown reasons. The sample includes about 250,000 clones, with 70% to 90% observed a single time. Around 3% of the sample belongs to the ten largest clones. Sequencing input: peripheral blood. These receptors were collected from a man between 18 and 29 years old with active or convalescent COVID-19.

The chain couples TRBV6-5 to TRBJ1-1; the match to TRBD1 covers 9 bases. The V gene's germline CDR1 is MNHEY and CDR2 SVGAGI. The junction had 7 bases not matched to a gene; V was cut back by 7 bases and J by 1 base. The CDR3 is 15 amino acids. The CDR3 nucleotides read TGTGCCAGCACCGGAGGGACAGGGTGGAACACTGAAGCTTTCTTT. Protein sequence: CASTGGTGWNTEAFF.

The chain carries TRBV12-3 or TRBV12-4 and TRBJ2-2, with TRBD1 identical over 8 bases. After removal of 6 bases from V and 6 bases from J, the junction contained 3 bases not matched to a gene. The CDR3 loop spans 13 amino acids. CDR3 coding DNA: TGTGCCAGCAGGCCACAGGGGGCCGGGGAGCTGTTTTTT. Protein sequence: CASRPQGAGELFF.

V usage is TRBV7-9 and J usage is TRBJ2-1; 7 bases match TRBD2. V shed 5 bases, J shed 7 bases, and the junction held 14 bases outside the gene matches. The germline CDR1 and CDR2 sequences are SEHNR and FQNEAQ (reference sequence). CDR3 length equals 16 residues. CDR3 coding DNA: TGTGCCAGCAGCCCACGTTGGGGGAGGGCCGAAAATGAGCAGTTCTTC. Translating gives CASSPRWGRAENEQFF.

The rearrangement uses TRBV7-2 and TRBJ2-7; TRBD2 aligns across 11 bases. Germline lookup yields CDR1 SGHTA and CDR2 FQGNSA. After removal of 5 bases from V and 3 bases from J, the junction contained 3 bases not matched to a gene. CDR3 length equals 14 residues. Here the CDR3 reads CASSPTSGDYEQYF. The CDR3 coding sequence is TGTGCCAGCAGCCCGACTAGCGGGGACTACGAGCAGTACTTC.

This chain connects TRBV6-5 to TRBJ2-1, with a possible D match to TRBD2 (5 bases). The CDR3 covers 11 residues. V was pared by 11 bases and J by 3 bases, with 8 bases between. Germline values: CDR1 MNHEY, CDR2 SVGAGI. The CDR3 is CAPRDYNEQFF. The CDR3 DNA reads as TGTGCCCCCCGGGACTACAATGAGCAGTTCTTC.

A remark on this clone: The same CDR3 also results from other DNA sequences found in this sample. This rearrangement joins TRBV28 to TRBJ1-1; maybe TRBD1 (6 bases). Trimming took off 4 bases at V and 2 bases at J, with 11 bases between the two ends. Germline CDR1 MDHEN, CDR2 SYDVKM. The CDR3 length is 14 residues. The CDR3 loop reads CASSSTGLNTEAFF. CDR3 DNA: TGTGCCAGCAGTTCGACAGGTTTAAACACTGAAGCTTTCTTT.